This T cell receptor beta chain derives from a study of blood T cells in healthy people across ages. Study results and caveats: The unknown donor CMV status may have confounded expanded clonotype changes.

Using a J-beta primer mix together with a sample-barcoded 5' primer, a second PCR was run for roughly 6 to 11 cycles. Every sample returned 2.5 million or more CDR3-containing paired-end reads. One entry per CDR3 protein results from TCRdb running MiXCR on the 5' RACE reads. Of 1.5 million to 2 million distinct CDR3 sequences listed, approximately 30% were seen once; the top ten hold less than 9.5%. This clonotype was counted a few times. What it binds is unknown. Isolation recovered at least 6 million PBMCs from every sample. V was clipped by 7 bases and J by 4 bases; unmatched bases: 10. Per the germline V gene, CDR1 is SGHVS and CDR2 is FQNEAQ. This CDR3 has 15 amino acids.

The rearrangement links TRBV7-8 to TRBJ2-3; 8 positions match TRBD2. The clonotype was recovered from a woman in her twenties or thirties in good health. Sequencing was carried out using blood. As DNA, the CDR3 is TGTGCCAGCACCCCCGTGGCGGGAGGTTCAGATACGCAGTATTTT. It specifies CASTPVAGGSDTQYF.